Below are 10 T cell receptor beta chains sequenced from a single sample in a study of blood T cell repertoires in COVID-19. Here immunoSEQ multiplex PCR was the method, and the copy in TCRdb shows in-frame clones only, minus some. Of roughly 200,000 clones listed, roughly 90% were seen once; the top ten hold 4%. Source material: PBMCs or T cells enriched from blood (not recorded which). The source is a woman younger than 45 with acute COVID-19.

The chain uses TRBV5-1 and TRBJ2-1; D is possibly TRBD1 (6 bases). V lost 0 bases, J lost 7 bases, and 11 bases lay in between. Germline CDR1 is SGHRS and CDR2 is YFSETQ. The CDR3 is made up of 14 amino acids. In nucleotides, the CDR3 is TGCGCCAGCAGCTTGGCGTCAGGGACAAATGAGCAGTTCTTC. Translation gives CASSLASGTNEQFF.

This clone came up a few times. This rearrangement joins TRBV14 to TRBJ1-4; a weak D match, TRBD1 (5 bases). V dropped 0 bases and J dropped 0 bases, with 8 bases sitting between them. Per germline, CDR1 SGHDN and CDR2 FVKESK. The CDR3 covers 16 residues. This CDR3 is CASSQDWGATNEKLFF. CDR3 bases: TGTGCCAGCAGCCAAGATTGGGGGGCAACTAATGAAAAACTGTTTTTT.

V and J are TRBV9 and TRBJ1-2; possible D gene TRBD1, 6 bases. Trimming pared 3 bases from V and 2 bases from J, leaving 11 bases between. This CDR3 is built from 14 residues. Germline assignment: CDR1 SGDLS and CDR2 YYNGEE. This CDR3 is CASSANRVNYGYTF. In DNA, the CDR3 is TGTGCCAGCAGCGCGAACAGGGTAAACTATGGCTACACCTTC.

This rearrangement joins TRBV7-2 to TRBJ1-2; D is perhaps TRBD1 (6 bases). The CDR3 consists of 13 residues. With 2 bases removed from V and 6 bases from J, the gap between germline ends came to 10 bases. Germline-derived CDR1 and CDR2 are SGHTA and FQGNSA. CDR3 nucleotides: TGTGCCAGCAGCTTAAACAGGGAACATGGCTACACCTTC. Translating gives CASSLNREHGYTF.

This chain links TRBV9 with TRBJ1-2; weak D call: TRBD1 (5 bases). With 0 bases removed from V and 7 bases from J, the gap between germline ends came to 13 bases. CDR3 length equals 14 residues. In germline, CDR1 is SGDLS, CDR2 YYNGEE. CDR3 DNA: TGTGCCAGCAGCGTAGAGGGCAGGGTGACTGGCTACACCTTC. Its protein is CASSVEGRVTGYTF.

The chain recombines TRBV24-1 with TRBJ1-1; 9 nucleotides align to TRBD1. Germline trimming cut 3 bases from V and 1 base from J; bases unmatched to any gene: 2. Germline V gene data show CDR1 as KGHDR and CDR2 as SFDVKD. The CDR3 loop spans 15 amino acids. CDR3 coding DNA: TGTGCCACCAGTGATCCGGGACAGGGGAACACTGAAGCTTTCTTT. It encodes CATSDPGQGNTEAFF.

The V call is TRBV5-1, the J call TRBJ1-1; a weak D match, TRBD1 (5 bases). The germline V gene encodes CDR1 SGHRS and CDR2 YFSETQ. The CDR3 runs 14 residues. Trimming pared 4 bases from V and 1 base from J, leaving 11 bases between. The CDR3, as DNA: TGCGCCAGCAGCCCTCTCACAGGGAACACTGAAGCTTTCTTT. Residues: CASSPLTGNTEAFF.

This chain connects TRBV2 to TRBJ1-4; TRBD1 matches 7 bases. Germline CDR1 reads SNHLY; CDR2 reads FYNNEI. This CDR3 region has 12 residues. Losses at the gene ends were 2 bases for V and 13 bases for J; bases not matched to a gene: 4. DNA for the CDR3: TGTGCCAGCAGTGAATGGACAGGCGTACTGTTTTTT. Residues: CASSEWTGVLFF.

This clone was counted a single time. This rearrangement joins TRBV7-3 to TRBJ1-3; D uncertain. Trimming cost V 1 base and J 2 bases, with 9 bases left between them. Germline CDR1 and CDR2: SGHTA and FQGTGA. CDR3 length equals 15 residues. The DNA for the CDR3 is TGTGCCAGCAGCTTAAGCGGCGGGGCTGGAAACACCATATATTTT. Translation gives CASSLSGGAGNTIYF.

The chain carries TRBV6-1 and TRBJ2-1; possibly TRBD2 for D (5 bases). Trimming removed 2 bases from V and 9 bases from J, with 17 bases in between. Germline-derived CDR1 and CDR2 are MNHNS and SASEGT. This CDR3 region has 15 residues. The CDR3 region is CASSEFGGRLSEQFF. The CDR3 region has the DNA TGTGCCAGCAGTGAATTTGGAGGACGGCTGTCTGAGCAGTTCTTC.